These 23 T cell receptor beta chains were sequenced from one sample in a study of T cell repertoires in cytomegalovirus infection. TCRdb independently ran MiXCR on the reads; one entry per CDR3 protein. Here the sample spans hundreds of thousands of distinct CDR3 sequences, roughly 30% being singletons. Sequencing was carried out using PBMCs. These receptors all come from a human donor in good health (CMV status not recorded). Some clones in this sample may be carry-over from other donors' samples.

V is TRBV4-2 and J is TRBJ1-1; D gene uncertain. Germline V gives CDR1 LGHNA, CDR2 YNFKEQ. CDR3 length: 14 residues. Trimming took off 0 bases at V and 5 bases at J, with 10 bases between the two ends. The CDR3 nucleotides are TGTGCCAGCAGCCAAGATCTAGGGCATACTGAAGCTTTCTTT. This sequence encodes CASSQDLGHTEAFF.

The chain recombines TRBV12-3 or TRBV12-4 with TRBJ2-7, with D tentatively TRBD1 or TRBD2 (5 bases each). Deletions cut 1 base from V and 2 bases from J, with 15 bases between. This CDR3 comprises 16 residues. Here the CDR3 DNA reads TGTGCCAGCAGTTTAGGCTCGGGGACCTCCACCTACGAGCAGTACTTC. This encodes CASSLGSGTSTYEQYF.

This clonotype was seen a handful of times. The J gene is TRBJ1-5, the V gene TRBV5-4, with TRBD1 identical over 10 bases. Looked up from germline, CDR1 is SGHNT and CDR2 is YYREEE (reference sequence). Trimming cost V 1 base and J 2 bases; bases outside gene matches: 3. CDR3 length: 16 amino acids. The DNA for the CDR3 is TGTGCCAGCAGCTTGTATGGGACAGGGGGCAATCAGCCCCAGCATTTT. This gives the protein CASSLYGTGGNQPQHF.

This clonotype came up many times. The rearrangement uses TRBV6-1 and TRBJ2-2, with D perhaps TRBD2 (6 bases). CDR3 length: 16 residues. The germline V gene encodes CDR1 MNHNS and CDR2 SASEGT. Trimming removed 2 bases from V and 6 bases from J, with 16 bases in between. In DNA form, the CDR3 reads TGTGCCAGCAGTGAACCCCGGAGGGTTAGTCCCGGGGAGCTGTTTTTT. Translating it yields CASSEPRRVSPGELFF.

The sample holds a few counts of this clonotype. V and J are TRBV7-9 and TRBJ2-2; D tentatively fits TRBD1 or TRBD2 (5 bases each). Germline loops: CDR1 SEHNR, CDR2 FQNEAQ (reference sequence). Deletions cut 5 bases from V and 5 bases from J, with 15 bases between. CDR3 length: 15 amino acids. CDR3 protein: CASSPPEGRTGELFF. The DNA for the CDR3 is TGTGCCAGCAGCCCCCCAGAGGGGCGGACCGGGGAGCTGTTTTTT. Full variable domain (missing parts from reference TRBV7-9 and TRBJ2-2): DTGVSQNPRHKITKRGQNVTFRCDPISEHNRLYWYRQTLGQGPEFLTYFQNEAQLEKSRLLSDRFSAERPKGSFSTLEIQRTEQGDSAMYLCASSPPEGRTGELFFGEGSRLTVL.

This clonotype was counted at least ten times. The chain couples TRBV7-2 to TRBJ2-7, with 7 bases identical to TRBD2. Germline V lookup: CDR1 SGHTA, CDR2 FQGNSA. The CDR3 spans 14 residues. With 5 bases clipped from V and 1 base from J, the junction kept 5 bases outside the gene matches. The CDR3 is CASSHPGGSYEQYF. The CDR3 region has the DNA TGTGCCAGCAGCCACCCGGGGGGTTCCTACGAGCAGTACTTC.

The chain links TRBV20-1 to TRBJ2-1, with a possible D match to TRBD2 (6 bases). CDR3 length: 15 residues. Germline CDR1 is DFQATT and CDR2 is SNEGSKA (reference sequence). The V end was cut by 0 bases, the J end by 9 bases, with 18 bases between. The DNA of the CDR3 is TGCAGTGCTAGAGATCTGGGACTCCGCGACCGTGAGCAGTTCTTC. Translated: CSARDLGLRDREQFF.

A few counts support this clonotype. The chain's CDR3 is CASSYRQGGDEQFF. The CDR3 region has the DNA TGTGCCAGCAGTTACCGACAGGGAGGGGATGAGCAGTTCTTC. This chain connects TRBV6-5 to TRBJ2-1; D is perhaps TRBD1 or TRBD2 (7 bases each). Germline CDR1 MNHEY, CDR2 SVGAGI. There are 14 residues in the CDR3. Trimming removed 2 bases at V and 8 bases at J, with 13 bases between.

This clonotype has a handful of counts. The V gene is TRBV10-2, the J gene TRBJ2-1; TRBD2 matches at 9 bases. Germline CDR1 and CDR2: WSHSY and SAAADI. J lost 5 bases, V lost 0 bases, and 11 bases had no gene match. The CDR3 has 18 residues. The CDR3 loop is CASSESSFSSGAHNEQFF. CDR3 bases: TGCGCCAGCAGTGAGTCGTCTTTTTCTAGCGGGGCCCACAATGAGCAGTTCTTC.

Worth noting for this clonotype: Germline and junction disagree at one end, which may indicate a read error. The CDR3 DNA sequence: TGTGCCAGAAGAAACGGACGGAACACTGAAACTTTCTTT. Protein: CARRNGRNTETFF. The chain couples TRBV6-5 to TRBJ1-1, with unresolved D. This CDR3 is built from 13 residues. Germline-derived CDR1 and CDR2 are MNHEY and SVGAGI.

This clonotype was seen a handful of times. This chain uses TRBV12-3 or TRBV12-4 with TRBJ2-7, with D unclear. V was trimmed by 1 base and J by 0 bases, leaving 10 bases between them. This CDR3 spans 15 amino acids. The CDR3 bases are TGTGCCAGCAGTTTAGGAGGAACTTCCTCCTACGAGCAGTACTTC. Protein product: CASSLGGTSSYEQYF.

This clonotype was counted ten times or more. The chain uses TRBV28 and TRBJ1-5; D gene uncertain. V was cut by 4 bases and J by 3 bases, with 10 bases left in between. Germline values: CDR1 MDHEN, CDR2 SYDVKM. The CDR3 length is 14 residues. Here the CDR3 reads CASSSGLNNQPQHF. The CDR3 nucleotides are TGTGCCAGCAGTTCTGGACTGAACAATCAGCCCCAGCATTTT. Looking up the rest from reference TRBV28 and TRBJ1-5 gives the full variable domain: DVKVTQSSRYLVKRTGEKVFLECVQDMDHENMFWYRQDPGLGLRLIYFSYDVKMKEKGDIPEGYSVSREKKERFSLILESASTNQTSMYLCASSSGLNNQPQHFGDGTRLSIL.

This clonotype was detected only a few times. The chain joins TRBV6-1 to TRBJ1-1; no clear D. Germline-derived CDR1 and CDR2 are MNHNS and SASEGT. V was clipped by 6 bases and J by 11 bases, with 16 bases between them. The CDR3 is 12 residues long. Written as DNA, the CDR3 is TGTGCCAGCAGCAGAGGACCGTTGACGGCTTTCTTT. It translates to CASSRGPLTAFF.

This clonotype has more than one count but fewer than ten. This chain joins TRBV19 and TRBJ2-7, with D tentatively TRBD1 (6 bases). Germline CDR1 and CDR2: LNHDA and SQIVND (reference sequence). The CDR3 has 14 amino acids. The V end lost 5 bases, the J end lost 2 bases, and 13 bases lay between the germline ends. This chain's CDR3 is CASSFGTRPYEQYF. The DNA for the CDR3 is TGTGCCAGTAGTTTTGGGACAAGGCCCTACGAGCAGTACTTC.

This clonotype was seen a handful of times. V usage is TRBV6-2 or TRBV6-3 and J usage is TRBJ2-4; the match to TRBD1 covers 7 bases. Looked up from germline, CDR1 is MNHEY and CDR2 is SVGEGT. This CDR3 has 16 amino acids. After removal of 5 bases from V and 0 bases from J, the junction contained 7 bases not matched to a gene. The CDR3 region is CASSEEGARAKNIQYF. CDR3 coding DNA: TGTGCCAGCAGTGAAGAGGGGGCCCGAGCCAAAAACATTCAGTACTTC.

This clonotype was counted only a few times. The rearrangement uses TRBV7-6 and TRBJ2-1; D remains unclear. The CDR3 runs 18 residues. The germline CDR1 and CDR2 sequences are SGHVS and FNYEAQ. V was shortened by 2 bases and J by 1 base, with 18 bases between the two germline ends. For the CDR3, the DNA is TGTGCCAGCAGCTTATTTTTTGAGCCGCGTTCATCCTACAATGAGCAGTTCTTC. It codes for CASSLFFEPRSSYNEQFF.

This chain uses TRBV7-4 with TRBJ1-2; TRBD1 is a possible D gene (6 bases). CDR1 and CDR2 (germline): SGHVT, SQSDAQ. Trimming removed 5 bases at V and 0 bases at J, with 10 bases between. The CDR3 extends over 14 amino acids. The CDR3 DNA sequence: TGTGCCAGCAGCCGAGGGACAACTAACTATGGCTACACCTTC. Amino acids: CASSRGTTNYGYTF.

The chain uses TRBV6-6 and TRBJ2-4; 10 nucleotides agree with TRBD2. V shed 1 base, J shed 4 bases, and the junction held 7 bases outside the gene matches. Germline CDR1 and CDR2: MNHNY and SVGAGI (reference sequence). This CDR3 region has 17 residues. Here the CDR3 DNA reads TGTGCCAGCAGTTACTTAAAACCGGGACTAGCGAAAAACATTCAGTACTTC. Its translation: CASSYLKPGLAKNIQYF.

A remark on this clonotype: A read error is possible here, since a much larger clone lies one base away. The conserved phenylalanine or tryptophan normally closing the CDR3 is absent here, so this likely arose from a read error. V usage is TRBV4-1 and J usage is TRBJ1-5, with D tentatively TRBD1 (5 bases). The CDR3 is 14 residues long. Trimming removed 1 base from V and 7 bases from J, with 11 bases in between. Germline V gives CDR1 MGHRA, CDR2 YSYEKL. The CDR3 spells CASSQAGGGQPQHC. The CDR3 DNA follows: TGCGCCAGCAGCCAAGCCGGGGGGGGACAGCCCCAGCATTGT.

The chain is built from TRBV12-3 or TRBV12-4 and TRBJ1-2, with 7 bases matching TRBD1. Losses at the gene ends were 8 bases for V and 7 bases for J; bases not matched to a gene: 13. The CDR3 length is 14 residues. For the CDR3, the DNA is TGTGCCAGCGGGTTGTGGCAGGGGGGGATTGGCTACACCTTC. It translates to CASGLWQGGIGYTF.

The V gene is TRBV12-3 or TRBV12-4, the J gene TRBJ2-2, with D hard to call. V lost 7 bases and J 6 bases, leaving 6 bases between the germline ends. The CDR3 has 11 amino acids. CDR3 sequence reads: CASTLAGELFF. The CDR3 DNA sequence: TGTGCCAGCACCCTGGCCGGGGAGCTGTTTTTT.

The chain is built from TRBV2 and TRBJ1-2, with D maybe TRBD1 (6 bases). The length of the CDR3 is 15 residues. The V end was cut by 2 bases, the J end by 4 bases, with 14 bases between. Germline V lookup: CDR1 SNHLY, CDR2 FYNNEI. CDR3 sequence: CASSEIRQALYGYTF. In nucleotides, the CDR3 is TGTGCCAGCAGTGAAATCCGACAGGCGCTCTATGGCTACACCTTC. The full variable domain, in which reference TRBV2 and TRBJ1-2 provide the parts outside the CDR3, is EPEVTQTPSHQVTQMGQEVILRCVPISNHLYFYWYRQILGQKVEFLVSFYNNEISEKSEIFDDQFSVERPDGSNFTLKIRSTKLEDSAMYFCASSEIRQALYGYTFGSGTRLTVV.

The J gene is TRBJ1-2, the V gene TRBV2; 8 bases line up with TRBD1. CDR3 length equals 15 residues. CDR1 is SNHLY, CDR2 FYNNEI, per germline. Losses at the gene ends were 3 bases for V and 3 bases for J; bases not matched to a gene: 6. The CDR3 sequence: CASSEEDRGYYGYTF. CDR3 nucleotide sequence: TGTGCCAGCAGTGAGGAAGACAGGGGCTACTATGGCTACACCTTC.